These 11 T cell receptor beta chains share one sample of origin, sequenced in a study of Graves' ophthalmopathy and Graves' hyperthyroidism. RNA transcripts were the template, and TCR beta CDR3 regions were amplified from them. HTBI-primed RT-PCR formed the first round, and a multiplex PCR formed the second. TCRdb fed the multiplex PCR reads into MiXCR, producing one record per CDR3 protein. The table has over a million distinct CDR3 sequences, 36% seen once. The sample was peripheral blood or thyroid tissue (not recorded which). The receptors were gathered from an adult man with Graves' hyperthyroidism.

This chain connects TRBV24-1 to TRBJ2-6; D may correspond to TRBD1 or TRBD2 (5 bases each). CDR3 size: 16 residues. Germline CDR1 reads KGHDR; CDR2 reads SFDVKD. V shed 3 bases and J shed 0 bases, with 8 bases lying between them. The DNA of the CDR3 is TGTGCCACCAGTGATCTGGGGACCTCTGGGGCCAACGTCCTGACTTTC. Translated, it gives CATSDLGTSGANVLTF.

This clonotype was recorded at least ten times. The J gene is TRBJ2-7, the V gene TRBV24-1; D is uncertain. Per the germline V gene, CDR1 is KGHDR and CDR2 is SFDVKD. The CDR3 totals 13 residues. Trimming left V 4 bases short and J 3 bases short, with 9 bases between. CDR3 in amino acids: CATSESGLYEQYF. The CDR3 nucleotides are TGTGCCACCAGTGAGTCAGGCCTCTACGAGCAGTACTTC.

This chain links TRBV12-3 or TRBV12-4 with TRBJ1-1; the D gene is possibly TRBD1 (5 bases). V was cut by 6 bases and J by 2 bases, with 13 bases left in between. CDR3 length: 14 residues. The CDR3 here is CASRETDQNTEAFF. The CDR3 DNA reads as TGTGCCAGCAGGGAGACAGACCAAAACACTGAAGCTTTCTTT.

Regarding this clonotype: The junction shows a germline mismatch at one end, possibly a read error. The V and J genes are TRBV12-3 or TRBV12-4 and TRBJ1-2; 8 bases fit TRBD1. The CDR3 is made up of 12 amino acids. CDR3 sequence reads: CASSRQGFGYAF. CDR3 DNA sequence: TGTGCCAGCAGCAGACAGGGGTTCGGCTACGCCTTC.

This rearrangement joins TRBV12-3 or TRBV12-4 to TRBJ1-4, with D maybe TRBD1 (5 bases). This CDR3 contains 11 residues. V gave up 5 bases and J gave up 10 bases, with 8 bases separating them. For the CDR3, the DNA is TGTGCCAGCAGTCCGGGGGTAAAACTGTTTTTT. Translation gives CASSPGVKLFF.

The gene calls are TRBV5-6 and TRBJ1-2, with D unclear. The V gene's germline CDR1 is SGHDT and CDR2 YYEEEE. This CDR3 spans 15 amino acids. With 1 base removed from V and 4 bases from J, the gap between germline ends came to 14 bases. The CDR3 is CASSLIATYPYGYTF. The CDR3 DNA sequence: TGTGCCAGCAGCTTGATCGCAACCTATCCCTATGGCTACACCTTC.

This clonotype was detected ten times or more. V is TRBV7-8 and J is TRBJ1-1; 8 bases map to TRBD1. CDR1 SGHVS and CDR2 FQNEAQ come from the germline V gene. Trimming removed 0 bases from V and 4 bases from J; junction bases left unmatched: 4. The CDR3 spans 15 residues. In DNA form, the CDR3 reads TGTGCCAGCAGCTTAGCAGACAGGGGAAGCACTGAAGCTTTCTTT. Protein sequence: CASSLADRGSTEAFF. The whole variable domain, remainder taken from reference TRBV7-8 and TRBJ1-1, is GAGVSQSPRYKVAKRGQDVALRCDPISGHVSLFWYQQALGQGPEFLTYFQNEAQLDKSGLPSDRFFAERPEGSVSTLKIQRTQQEDSAVYLCASSLADRGSTEAFFGQGTRLTVV.

This clonotype was seen many times. J is TRBJ1-6 and V is TRBV7-2; 7 positions match TRBD1. This CDR3 spans 15 amino acids. The germline V gene encodes CDR1 SGHTA and CDR2 FQGNSA. The trim removed 5 bases at V and 3 bases at J, leaving 4 bases unmatched. The CDR3 reads CASSTGQSYNSPLHF. The CDR3 coding sequence is TGTGCCAGCAGCACGGGACAGAGCTATAATTCACCCCTCCACTTT.

Turning to this clonotype: Lacking the conserved final phenylalanine or tryptophan, this CDR3 likely reflects a read error. The DNA is left out, because the CDR3 cannot be placed on it with certainty; the CDR3 is given as TCRdb lists it. The chain recombines TRBV28 with TRBJ2-5; the tabulated D call, TRBD1, remains unverified against the DNA. Ends included, the CDR3 has 16 residues. CDR1 is MDHEN and CDR2 is SYDVKM in the germline V gene. This chain's CDR3 is CASLFSGGVYGYTFGS.

The chain links TRBV6-5 to TRBJ2-5; possibly TRBD2 for D (6 bases). CDR3 length: 15 amino acids. Trimming took off 2 bases at V and 1 base at J, with 11 bases between the two ends. CDR1 is MNHEY and CDR2 is SVGAGI in the germline V gene. CDR3: CASSYNSGGQETQYF. CDR3 bases: TGTGCCAGCAGTTACAATAGCGGAGGCCAAGAGACCCAGTACTTC.

At least ten counts were recorded for this clonotype. The chain recombines TRBV5-1 with TRBJ1-2; tentative D call: TRBD1 (6 bases). The germline V gene encodes CDR1 SGHRS and CDR2 YFSETQ. The V gene lost 4 bases and the J gene lost 10 bases, with 14 bases spanning the gap. The CDR3 runs 12 residues. The CDR3 sequence is CASSQPGHFYTF. Here the CDR3 DNA reads TGCGCCAGCAGCCAGCCGGGACACTTCTACACCTTC.